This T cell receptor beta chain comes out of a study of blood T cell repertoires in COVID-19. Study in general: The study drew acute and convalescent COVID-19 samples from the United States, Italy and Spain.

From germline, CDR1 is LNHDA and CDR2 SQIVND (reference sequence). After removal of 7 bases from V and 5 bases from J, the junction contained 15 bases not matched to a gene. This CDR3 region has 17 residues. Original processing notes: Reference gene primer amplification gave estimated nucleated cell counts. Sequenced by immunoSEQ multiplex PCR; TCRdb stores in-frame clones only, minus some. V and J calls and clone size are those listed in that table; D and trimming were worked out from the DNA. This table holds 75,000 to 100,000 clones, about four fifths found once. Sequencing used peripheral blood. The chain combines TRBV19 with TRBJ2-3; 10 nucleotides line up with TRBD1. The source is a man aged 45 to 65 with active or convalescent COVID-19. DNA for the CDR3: TGTGCCAGTAATGGTGAAAGGTGGGGACAGGGGATAGATACGCAGTATTTT. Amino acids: CASNGERWGQGIDTQYF.